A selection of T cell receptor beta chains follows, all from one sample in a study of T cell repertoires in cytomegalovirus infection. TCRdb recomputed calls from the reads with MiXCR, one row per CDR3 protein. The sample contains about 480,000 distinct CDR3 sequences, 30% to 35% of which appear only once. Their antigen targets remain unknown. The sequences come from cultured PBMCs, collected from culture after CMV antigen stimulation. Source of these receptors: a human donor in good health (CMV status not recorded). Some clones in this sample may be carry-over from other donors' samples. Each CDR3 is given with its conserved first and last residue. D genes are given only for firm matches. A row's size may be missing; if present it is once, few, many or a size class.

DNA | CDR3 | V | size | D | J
TGTGCCAGCAGTGAGAATCGACAGGCCTTTAGCCAGCCCCAGCATTTT | CASSENRQAFSQPQHF | TRBV6-1 | few | NA | TRBJ1-5
TGTGCCAGCAGCTTACCGACAGTTATTAACACTGAAGCTTTCTTT | CASSLPTVINTEAFF | TRBV7-2 | many | NA | TRBJ1-1
TGCGCCAGCAGCTTCCTCCCGGGACTAGCGGGAGCAGGGGAGCTGTTTTTT | CASSFLPGLAGAGELFF | TRBV5-1 | few | TRBD2 | TRBJ2-2
TGTGCCAGCAGCTCCCTCCCCGGGACAGGGGGCTCCTACGAGCAGTACTTC | CASSSLPGTGGSYEQYF | TRBV7-6 | few | TRBD1 | TRBJ2-7
TGTGCCAGCCAAAGGGGGGGTAGCTCCTACAATGAGCAGTTCTTC | CASQRGGSSYNEQFF | TRBV13 | NA | NA | TRBJ2-1
TGTGCCAGCAGCTCCCAGGGGCCCGACGGTGAAGCTTTCTTT | CASSSQGPDGEAFF | TRBV7-2 | NA | NA | TRBJ1-1
TGTGCCAGCAGCCGACCGATAGCCAAAAACATTCAGTACTTC | CASSRPIAKNIQYF | TRBV7-2 | many | NA | TRBJ2-4
TGTGCCAGCAGTTTACACATCCCGGGACAGGGGGCCTACGAGCAGTACTTC | CASSLHIPGQGAYEQYF | TRBV27 | once | TRBD1 | TRBJ2-7
TGTACCAGCAGCCGTCCCGGGACTAGCGGGAGAGCGGCAGATACGCAGTATTTT | CTSSRPGTSGRAADTQYF | TRBV7-8 | NA | TRBD2 | TRBJ2-3
TGTGCCAGCAGCTTAGATAGAATAGCGGGAGGCAACACCGGGGAGCTGTTTTTT | CASSLDRIAGGNTGELFF | TRBV11-3 | many | TRBD2 | TRBJ2-2
TGTGCCAGCAGTATGGACAGGATGGAGACCCAGTACTTC | CASSMDRMETQYF | TRBV25-1 | NA | TRBD1 | TRBJ2-5
TGTGCCATCAGTGAGCGGGGGGTATATGGCTACACCTTC | CAISERGVYGYTF | TRBV10-3 | NA | NA | TRBJ1-2
TGTGCCAGCAGTCCACTAGTGGCTGCGACTGAGCAGTACTTC | CASSPLVAATEQYF | TRBV27 | NA | NA | TRBJ2-7
TGTGCCATCAGTGAGCAGGAGCTCCGGGAGCAGTTCTTC | CAISEQELREQFF | TRBV10-3 | NA | NA | TRBJ2-1
TGCAGCGTTGTGGCCCACTCTGGAAACACCATATATTTT | CSVVAHSGNTIYF | TRBV29-1 | NA | NA | TRBJ1-3
TGTGCCAGCAGATATCAACCACAGCGGGAGCCGGGCAATGAGCAGTTCTTC | CASRYQPQREPGNEQFF | TRBV7-2 | NA | TRBD2 | TRBJ2-1
TGTGCCAGCAGCTTAGGAGACAGGGTTTTGAACACTGAAGCTTTCTTT | CASSLGDRVLNTEAFF | TRBV11-2 | NA | TRBD1 | TRBJ1-1
TGTGCCAGCAGCCCCTTTATACCCCTGGGTCCCAACTATGGCTACACCTTC | CASSPFIPLGPNYGYTF | TRBV7-6 | few | NA | TRBJ1-2
TGTGCCAGCAGCCCTTCGGGTCCGGAACTTAGGGGCTATGGCTACACCTTC | CASSPSGPELRGYGYTF | TRBV7-2 | many | NA | TRBJ1-2
TGTGCCAGTTTGACTCCTGGAAACACCATATATTTT | CASLTPGNTIYF | TRBV28 | few | NA | TRBJ1-3
TGCGCCAGCGATCGGGGGAGGCAAAACACCGGGGAGCTGTTTTTT | CASDRGRQNTGELFF | TRBV10-2 | NA | NA | TRBJ2-2
TGTGCCAGCAGCTCCCGGACAGCAATAAAAGAGACCCAGTACTTC | CASSSRTAIKETQYF | TRBV7-8 | few | NA | TRBJ2-5
TGTGCCACCAGTGATGCTGGGGACAGAACCTTCTATGGCTACACCTTC | CATSDAGDRTFYGYTF | TRBV24-1 | NA | TRBD1 | TRBJ1-2
TGTGCCAGCAGCTTAGATTTAGCGGGAGGGCTCTACAATGAGCAGTTCTTC | CASSLDLAGGLYNEQFF | TRBV11-2 | NA | TRBD2 | TRBJ2-1
TGTGCCAGCAGTTTAGGTGGGACTAGCGCAGATACGCAGTATTTT | CASSLGGTSADTQYF | TRBV27 | NA | TRBD2 | TRBJ2-3
TGCAGTGCTAGAGAGAGGGGCACTGCTTCCTACAATGAGCAGTTCTTC | CSARERGTASYNEQFF | TRBV20-1 | NA | NA | TRBJ2-1
TGCAGTGCTGTATTGGGACAGGGGGTCTTGGGTTATCAGCCCCAGCATTTT | CSAVLGQGVLGYQPQHF | TRBV20-1 | NA | TRBD1 | TRBJ1-5
TGTGCCAGCAGTATACATGGGGGAGTCAGTAGCAATCAGCCCCAGCATTTT | CASSIHGGVSSNQPQHF | TRBV27 | NA | NA | TRBJ1-5
TGTGCCAGCAGGATGGGACTAGCAGGGAATACGCAGTATTTT | CASRMGLAGNTQYF | TRBV11-3 | many | TRBD2 | TRBJ2-3
TGTGCCAGCAAACCGGGACGGTTTAACACTGAAGCTTTCTTT | CASKPGRFNTEAFF | TRBV2 | NA | NA | TRBJ1-1